The sequence of this T cell receptor (beta chain) was determined in a study of memory CD4+ T cells and cytomegalovirus serostatus. Findings and caveats of the study: CD4+ memory repertoires contained about 40% of the 164 reported CMV TCRbeta sequences.

Profiling relied on immunoSEQ multiplex PCR, and the TCRdb table lists in-frame clones only, not all of them. The sample includes 50,000 to 70,000 clones, 60% to 75% seen only once; the top ten take 2.6%. The sort gate was single viable CD3+CD4+CD8-CD45RO+ cells for memory CD4+ T cells. A note on this clone: Its antigen is unknown.

The sequencing input was memory CD4+ T cells from blood. The clonotype originates from an adult in good health and CMV-seropositive.

CDR3 sequence: CASSEPVRGTEAFF. DNA of the CDR3: TGTGCCAGCAGTGAACCGGTCAGGGGCACTGAAGCTTTCTTT. The chain links TRBV2 to TRBJ1-1; D is possibly TRBD1 (6 bases). The CDR3 extends over 14 amino acids. The germline V and J ends were trimmed by 2 bases and 4 bases, with 11 bases remaining between them. The germline CDR1 and CDR2 sequences are SNHLY and FYNNEI.